This TCR beta chain was sequenced during a study of cytomegalovirus exposure and HLA in healthy donors. Points from the study as a whole: The study flagged some 170 TCR beta chains as cytomegalovirus-associated.

Method: immunoSEQ multiplex PCR; TCRdb's copy keeps in-frame clones and lacks some. The table has a few hundred thousand clones, nearly 90% seen once. As to this clone: Its antigen remains unidentified.

This receptor was obtained from a woman aged 18 to 35 in good health and CMV-seronegative. The sequencing input was PBMCs.

The CDR3 DNA is TGTGCCAGCAGTGAAGAGACTAGCGGGGGGTACAATGAGCAGTTCTTC. Translating gives CASSEETSGGYNEQFF. The rearrangement uses TRBV2 and TRBJ2-1; 13 nucleotides match TRBD2. V lost 1 base, J lost 4 bases, and 1 base stayed unmatched. The CDR3 runs to 16 residues. Germline assignment: CDR1 SNHLY and CDR2 FYNNEI.